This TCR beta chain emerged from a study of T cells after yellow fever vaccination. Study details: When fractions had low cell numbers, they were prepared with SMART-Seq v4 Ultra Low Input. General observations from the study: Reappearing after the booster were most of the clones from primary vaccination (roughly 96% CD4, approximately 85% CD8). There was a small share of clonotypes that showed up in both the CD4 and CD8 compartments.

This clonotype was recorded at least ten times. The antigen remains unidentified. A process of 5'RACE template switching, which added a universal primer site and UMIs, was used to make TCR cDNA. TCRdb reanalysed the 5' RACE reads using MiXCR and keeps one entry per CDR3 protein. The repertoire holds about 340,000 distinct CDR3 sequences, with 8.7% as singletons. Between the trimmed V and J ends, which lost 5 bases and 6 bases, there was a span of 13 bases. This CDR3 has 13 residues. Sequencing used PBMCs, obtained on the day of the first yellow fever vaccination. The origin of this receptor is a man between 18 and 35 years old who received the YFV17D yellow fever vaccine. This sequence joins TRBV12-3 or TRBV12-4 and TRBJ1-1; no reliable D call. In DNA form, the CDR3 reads TGTGCCAGCAGTGTGGGCCCCGGTTCTGAAGCTTTCTTT. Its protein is CASSVGPGSEAFF.